A selection of T cell receptor beta chains follows, all from one sample in a study of OX40 agonist ivuxolimab in advanced cancers. Profiling relied on immunoSEQ multiplex PCR, and the TCRdb table lists in-frame clones only, not all of them. The sample yields about 15,000 clones, around 80% seen once. This specimen consisted of CD4+ or CD8+ T cells sorted from blood, obtained in a trial of the OX40 agonist ivuxolimab. The receptors derive from an adult with an advanced solid tumor such as melanoma, head and neck, liver or kidney cancer. CDR3s include the opening cysteine and the closing phenylalanine or tryptophan. Fields, in order: J gene, V gene, D gene, clone size, CDR3 DNA, CDR3 protein. D genes are given only for firm matches. Size values are once, few and many counts, or a class for expanded clones, and some rows have none.

TRBJ2-7 | TRBV19 | NA | few | TGTGCCAGTAGCGGGGGGCTCTACGAGCAGTACTTC | CASSGGLYEQYF
TRBJ2-5 | TRBV27 | NA | NA | TGTGCCAGCAGTTTATCTCGCGGATCCTCGCGGAGCCAGTACTTC | CASSLSRGSSRSQYF
TRBJ2-7 | TRBV19 | NA | few | TGTGCCAGTAGTAAGGCCGGAGGGGGACACTTAACCTACGAGCAGTACTTC | CASSKAGGGHLTYEQYF
TRBJ1-2 | TRBV2 | NA | NA | TGTGCCAGCAGTGGTATGGTGAACTATGGCTACACCTTC | CASSGMVNYGYTF
TRBJ1-4 | TRBV27 | TRBD1 | few | TGTGCCAGCAGTTCGACAGGGGAGAAAAATGAAAAACTGTTTTTT | CASSSTGEKNEKLFF
TRBJ2-3 | TRBV7-8 | TRBD2 | NA | TGTGCCAGCAGGGGGGGGACAGATACGCAGTATTTT | CASRGGTDTQYF
TRBJ1-6 | TRBV30 | NA | NA | TGTGCCTGGAGTGTCAGGGCCAAGGATCCTAATTCACCCCTCCACTTT | CAWSVRAKDPNSPLHF
TRBJ2-5 | TRBV28 | NA | few | TGTGCCAGCAGTTCCGATTTAGAGACCCAGTACTTC | CASSSDLETQYF
TRBJ2-3 | TRBV6-5 | TRBD2 | NA | TGTGCCAGCAGTTACCTAGCGGGAGGGACAGATACGCAGTATTTT | CASSYLAGGTDTQYF
TRBJ2-7 | TRBV27 | NA | medium-sized | TGTGCCAGCAGATCTGGGGTTTTGGGCGAGCAGTACTTC | CASRSGVLGEQYF